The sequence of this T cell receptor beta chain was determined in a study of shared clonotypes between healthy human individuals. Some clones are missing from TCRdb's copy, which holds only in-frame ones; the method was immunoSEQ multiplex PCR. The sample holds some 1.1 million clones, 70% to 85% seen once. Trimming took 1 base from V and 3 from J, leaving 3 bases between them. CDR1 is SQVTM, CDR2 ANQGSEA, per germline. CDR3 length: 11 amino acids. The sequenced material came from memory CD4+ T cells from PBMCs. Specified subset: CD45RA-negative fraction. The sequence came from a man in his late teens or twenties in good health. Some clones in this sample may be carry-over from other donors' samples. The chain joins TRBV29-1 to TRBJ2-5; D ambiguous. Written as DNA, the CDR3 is TGCAGCGTTGAAGCAAAAGAGACCCAGTACTTC. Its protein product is CSVEAKETQYF.